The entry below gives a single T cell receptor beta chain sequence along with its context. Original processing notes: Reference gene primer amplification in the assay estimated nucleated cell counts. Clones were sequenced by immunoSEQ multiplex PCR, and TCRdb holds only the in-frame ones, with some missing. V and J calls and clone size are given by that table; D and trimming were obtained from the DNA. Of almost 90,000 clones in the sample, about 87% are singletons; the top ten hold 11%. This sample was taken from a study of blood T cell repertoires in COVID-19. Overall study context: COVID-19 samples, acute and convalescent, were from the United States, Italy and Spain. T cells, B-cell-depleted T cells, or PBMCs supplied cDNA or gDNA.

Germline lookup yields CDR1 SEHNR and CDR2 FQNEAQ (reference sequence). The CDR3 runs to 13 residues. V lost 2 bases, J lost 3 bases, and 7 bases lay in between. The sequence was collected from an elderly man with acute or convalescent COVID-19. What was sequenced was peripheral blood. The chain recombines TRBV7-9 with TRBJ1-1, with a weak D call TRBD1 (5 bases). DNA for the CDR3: TGTGCCAGCAGCTTACAACAGGACACTGAAGCTTTCTTT. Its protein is CASSLQQDTEAFF. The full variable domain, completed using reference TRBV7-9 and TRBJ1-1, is DTGVSQNPRHKITKRGQNVTFRCDPISEHNRLYWYRQTLGQGPEFLTYFQNEAQLEKSRLLSDRFSAERPKGSFSTLEIQRTEQGDSAMYLCASSLQQDTEAFFGQGTRLTVV.